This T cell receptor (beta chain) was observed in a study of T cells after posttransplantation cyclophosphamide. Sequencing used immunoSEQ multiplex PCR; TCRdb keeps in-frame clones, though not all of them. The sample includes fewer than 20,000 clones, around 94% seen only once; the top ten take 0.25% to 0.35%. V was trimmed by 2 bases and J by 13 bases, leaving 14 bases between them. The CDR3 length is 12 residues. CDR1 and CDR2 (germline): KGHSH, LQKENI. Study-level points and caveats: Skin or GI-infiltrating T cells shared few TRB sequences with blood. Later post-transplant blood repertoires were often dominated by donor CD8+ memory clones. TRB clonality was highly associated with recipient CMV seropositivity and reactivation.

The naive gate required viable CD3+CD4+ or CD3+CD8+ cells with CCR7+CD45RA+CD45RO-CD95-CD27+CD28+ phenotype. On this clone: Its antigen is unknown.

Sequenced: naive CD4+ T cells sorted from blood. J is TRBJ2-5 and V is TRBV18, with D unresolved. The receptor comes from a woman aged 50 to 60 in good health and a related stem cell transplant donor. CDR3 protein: CASSPFDGPGYF. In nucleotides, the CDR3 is TGTGCCAGCTCACCATTCGACGGTCCGGGGTACTTC.